Here is one T cell receptor beta chain with its context. Per the authors' pipeline: Estimation of nucleated cell counts relied on the amplification of reference gene primers. Libraries were prepared by immunoSEQ multiplex PCR; TCRdb keeps only in-frame clonotypes and omits some of them. V, J and clone size were drawn from that table, and D and trimming were deduced from the DNA. The sample records about 73,000 clones, approximately 83% being singletons. This sample stems from a study of blood T cell repertoires in COVID-19. Study information: PBMCs, B-cell-depleted T cells, or T cells were the source of the cDNA or gDNA that made up the material.

The V and J ends lost 0 bases and 7 bases, in that order; junction bases with no gene match: 6. This CDR3 has 15 amino acids. Germline V CDR1 and CDR2: ENHRY, SYGVKD. This clonotype was sampled from a human donor in a cohort sampled during active COVID-19. The chain carries TRBV10-3 and TRBJ1-5; 7 nucleotides match TRBD1. What was sequenced was peripheral blood. CDR3 bases: TGTGCCATCAGTGAGTCAGGGGGCTCCCACCAGCCCCAGCATTTT. This gives the protein CAISESGGSHQPQHF.